Following are 32 T cell receptor beta chains from one sample sequenced in a study of fetal regulatory T cell absence and autoimmunity. Only in-frame clones appear in the TCRdb table, and some are missing; sequencing was by immunoSEQ multiplex PCR. The data contain about 95,000 clones, 72% of them singletons. Sequencing used pancreas tissue. The receptors stem from a male donor with IPEX syndrome.

This rearrangement joins TRBV21-1 to TRBJ1-5. TRBV21-1 is listed as a pseudogene. The CDR3 runs 15 residues. DNA for the CDR3: TGTGCCAGCTTTCCCAGGCGGAGCCTCAATCAGCCCCAGCATTTT. Its translation: CASFPRRSLNQPQHF.

This rearrangement joins TRBV7-2 to TRBJ2-1; TRBD1 matches 9 bases. V lost 4 bases, J lost 7 bases, and 14 bases stayed unmatched. Looked up from germline, CDR1 is SGHTA and CDR2 is FQGNSA. The CDR3 is made up of 17 amino acids. In DNA, the CDR3 is TGTGCCAGCAGCTCCCCGGCTTCCGGGACAGGGTGGAATGAGCAGTTCTTC. This gives the protein CASSSPASGTGWNEQFF.

This clone was counted once. The rearrangement uses TRBV7-9 and TRBJ2-7; 7 positions match TRBD1. Losses at the gene ends were 5 bases for V and 3 bases for J; bases not matched to a gene: 7. Germline loops: CDR1 SEHNR, CDR2 FQNEAQ (reference sequence). This CDR3 has 14 residues. The CDR3 loop reads CASSPRGTVYEQYF. The CDR3 DNA reads as TGTGCCAGCAGCCCTAGGGGGACAGTCTACGAGCAGTACTTC.

The V call is TRBV11-2, the J call TRBJ2-3; the match to TRBD2 covers 8 bases. The J segment lost 2 bases and the V segment lost 6 bases, leaving 7 bases of the junction unmatched. The CDR3 spans 15 residues. Germline V lookup: CDR1 SGHAT, CDR2 FQNNGV. Here the CDR3 DNA reads TGTGCCAGCAGTGTTAGCGGGAAGGTCACAGATACGCAGTATTTT. Translation: CASSVSGKVTDTQYF. Supplemented by reference TRBV11-2 and TRBJ2-3, the full variable domain reads EAGVAQSPRYKIIEKRQSVAFWCNPISGHATLYWYQQILGQGPKLLIQFQNNGVVDDSQLPKDRFSAERLKGVDSTLKIQPAKLEDSAVYLCASSVSGKVTDTQYFGPGTRLTVL.

This rearrangement joins TRBV2 to TRBJ1-4; 9 bases are shared with TRBD1. J was trimmed by 3 bases and V by 5 bases; bases with no gene match: 7. Germline CDR1 and CDR2: SNHLY and FYNNEI. The CDR3 runs to 16 residues. CDR3 DNA: TGTGCCAGCAGTCTATCCCGACAGGGGGCTAATGAAAAACTGTTTTTT. Its protein product is CASSLSRQGANEKLFF.

The chain recombines TRBV4-1 with TRBJ1-6; the D gene is possibly TRBD1 (5 bases). Between the trimmed V and J ends, which lost 1 base and 7 bases, there was a span of 11 bases. The CDR3 runs 15 residues. Germline V gene sequence: CDR1 MGHRA, CDR2 YSYEKL. The chain's CDR3 is CASSQGGTRNSPLHF. The CDR3 DNA reads TGCGCCAGCAGCCAAGGGGGGACGAGGAATTCACCCCTCCACTTT.

The chain couples TRBV10-3 to TRBJ2-7, with unresolved D. V lost 2 bases, J lost 2 bases, and 7 bases lay in between. Looked up from germline, CDR1 is ENHRY and CDR2 is SYGVKD. The CDR3 sequence is 13 residues long. The CDR3 protein is CAISEQFAYEQYF. The DNA of the CDR3 is TGTGCCATCAGTGAGCAGTTTGCCTACGAGCAGTACTTC.

The chain joins TRBV19 to TRBJ2-1; a possible D gene is TRBD1 (5 bases). Germline V gene data show CDR1 as LNHDA and CDR2 as SQIVND (reference sequence). The ends were cut back, 3 bases at V and 0 bases at J, with 6 bases in the middle. CDR3 length equals 14 residues. Here the CDR3 reads CASSMDNSYNEQFF. CDR3 nucleotides: TGTGCCAGTAGTATGGACAACTCCTACAATGAGCAGTTCTTC.

The chain joins TRBV25-1 to TRBJ1-1; D might be TRBD1 (6 bases). This CDR3 spans 15 amino acids. V lost 7 bases, J lost 0 bases, and 15 bases lay in between. Germline lookup yields CDR1 MGHDK and CDR2 SYGVNS. The CDR3 coding sequence is TGTGCCAGCAATAGGCAGGGGCTCATGAACACTGAAGCTTTCTTT. Translation gives CASNRQGLMNTEAFF.

The rearrangement uses TRBV2 and TRBJ2-1; D may correspond to TRBD1 or TRBD2 (5 bases each). Per germline, CDR1 SNHLY and CDR2 FYNNEI. Trimming left V 7 bases short and J 8 bases short, with 18 bases between. This CDR3 spans 14 amino acids. The CDR3 DNA is TGTGCCAGCAACACCCCCGGACTCAGGGATGAGCAGTTCTTC. This codes for CASNTPGLRDEQFF.

This clone has a handful of counts. The gene calls are TRBV7-9 and TRBJ1-2; D is ambiguous. CDR3 size: 14 residues. The germline V gene has CDR1 SEHNR and CDR2 FQNEAQ (reference sequence). V lost 5 bases and J 4 bases, leaving 14 bases between the germline ends. In nucleotides, the CDR3 is TGTGCCAGCAGCGCTACACCCTATCCCTATGGCTACACCTTC. Encoded protein: CASSATPYPYGYTF.

This chain uses TRBV27 with TRBJ2-1, with 10 positions matching TRBD2. This CDR3 region has 15 residues. V shed 2 bases and J 4 bases; nucleotides not matched to a gene: 2. Germline-derived CDR1 and CDR2 are MNHEY and SMNVEV (reference sequence). The CDR3 DNA reads as TGTGCCAGCAGTTTAGCTAGCGGGAGTTACAATGAGCAGTTCTTC. It specifies CASSLASGSYNEQFF.

This clone was observed a single time. The chain joins TRBV29-1 to TRBJ2-7; tentative D call: TRBD2 (5 bases). V was pared by 1 base and J by 7 bases, with 14 bases between. Germline V gene lookup returns CDR1 SQVTM and CDR2 ANQGSEA. This CDR3 is built from 13 residues. The chain's CDR3 is CSVEGEEDWEQYF. The CDR3 coding sequence is TGCAGCGTTGAAGGTGAGGAGGATTGGGAGCAGTACTTC.

In its sample, this clone was seen a few times. The genes are TRBV7-2 and TRBJ2-2; D gene uncertain. V gave up 1 base and J gave up 6 bases, with 3 bases separating them. Germline-derived CDR1 and CDR2 are SGHTA and FQGNSA. CDR3 length: 12 residues. This CDR3 reads CASSLDSGELFF. The CDR3 coding sequence is TGTGCCAGCAGCTTAGACTCCGGGGAGCTGTTTTTT.

This chain uses TRBV25-1 with TRBJ1-2; D may be TRBD1 (5 bases). The CDR3 spans 13 residues. V was shortened by 3 bases and J by 8 bases, with 13 bases between the two germline ends. Germline lookup yields CDR1 MGHDK and CDR2 SYGVNS. The CDR3 sequence is CASSERGLLGYTF. Here the CDR3 DNA reads TGTGCCAGCAGTGAGCGGGGCCTATTAGGCTACACCTTC.

The chain recombines TRBV7-2 with TRBJ1-2, with D maybe TRBD1 (6 bases). V lost 2 bases and J lost 6, with 10 bases in between. CDR1 is SGHTA, CDR2 FQGNSA, per germline. CDR3 length equals 13 residues. The CDR3 loop is CASSLRGGNGYTF. The CDR3, as DNA: TGTGCCAGCAGCTTACGAGGGGGGAATGGCTACACCTTC.

This clone was detected only once. The J gene is TRBJ2-1, the V gene TRBV9; 13 bases align to TRBD2. The CDR3 is 18 amino acids. V shed 0 bases, J shed 3 bases, and the junction held 6 bases outside the gene matches. Germline V lookup: CDR1 SGDLS, CDR2 YYNGEE. CDR3 sequence (DNA): TGTGCCAGCAGCGTAGCTACGGGGACTAGCGGGGTCTACAATGAGCAGTTCTTC. Encoded protein: CASSVATGTSGVYNEQFF.

The genes are TRBV7-2 and TRBJ2-1, with D possibly matching TRBD2 (6 bases). V gave up 5 bases and J gave up 7 bases, with 21 bases separating them. This CDR3 is 16 amino acids long. CDR1 is SGHTA and CDR2 is FQGNSA in the germline V gene. CDR3 region: CASSLRPGEATNEQFF. In DNA, the CDR3 is TGTGCCAGCAGCCTTAGGCCGGGGGAGGCTACAAATGAGCAGTTCTTC.

V and J are TRBV13 and TRBJ2-1, with D possibly being TRBD2 (5 bases). V gave up 5 bases and J gave up 1 base, with 15 bases separating them. The CDR3 spans 16 residues. Germline CDR1 reads PRHDT; CDR2 reads FYEKMQ (reference sequence). The CDR3 region is CASSASGAPSYNEQFF. CDR3 nucleotides: TGTGCCAGCAGCGCAAGCGGAGCCCCTTCCTACAATGAGCAGTTCTTC.

The rearrangement joins TRBV19 to TRBJ2-7, with 11 bases identical to TRBD2. This CDR3 is built from 16 residues. The germline V gene encodes CDR1 LNHDA and CDR2 SQIVND (reference sequence). The trim removed 1 base at V and 3 bases at J, leaving 5 bases unmatched. In DNA, the CDR3 is TGTGCCAGTAGTATAGGCCTAGCGGGAGGTATCTACGAGCAGTACTTC. Residues: CASSIGLAGGIYEQYF.

The gene calls are TRBV9 and TRBJ2-1; 10 positions match TRBD2. The CDR3 consists of 16 residues. J gave up 6 bases and V 1 base, and 7 bases lay outside the gene matches. Germline assignment: CDR1 SGDLS and CDR2 YYNGEE. The CDR3 DNA sequence: TGTGCCAGCAGCGTATCCAACCCTAGCGGGGGCAATGAGCAGTTCTTC. Protein: CASSVSNPSGGNEQFF.

V is TRBV5-1 and J is TRBJ2-3, with 9 bases lining up with TRBD1. The germline gives CDR1 SGHRS, CDR2 YFSETQ. Trimming at V came to 3 bases and at J to 3 bases, leaving 2 bases not matched to a gene. This CDR3 contains 14 residues. CDR3 sequence reads: CASSWDRATDTQYF. The CDR3 DNA follows: TGCGCCAGCAGCTGGGACAGGGCGACAGATACGCAGTATTTT.

The chain has TRBV9 and TRBJ2-3; D uncertain. Trimming took off 1 base at V and 0 bases at J, with 12 bases between the two ends. The CDR3 has 16 residues. Per germline, CDR1 SGDLS and CDR2 YYNGEE. The CDR3: CASSVPADLSTDTQYF. The CDR3 DNA follows: TGTGCCAGCAGCGTACCGGCGGACCTGAGCACAGATACGCAGTATTTT.

V gene TRBV2 combines with J gene TRBJ2-7, with a tentative D call TRBD2 (6 bases). V lost 2 bases and J lost 7, with 12 bases in between. In germline, CDR1 is SNHLY, CDR2 FYNNEI. CDR3 size: 13 residues. CDR3 DNA: TGTGCCAGCAGTGAACGACTAGGTGGTGAGCAGTACTTC. Its translation: CASSERLGGEQYF.

The chain uses TRBV11-2 and TRBJ1-4; TRBD1 is a possible D gene (6 bases). This CDR3 has 18 residues. The V and J ends lost 0 bases and 4 bases respectively, with 18 bases between them. The germline V gene encodes CDR1 SGHAT and CDR2 FQNNGV. The chain's CDR3 is CASSLELTGHRLNEKLFF. The DNA of the CDR3 is TGTGCCAGCAGCTTAGAGCTGACAGGTCACCGACTTAATGAAAAACTGTTTTTT.

This clone was seen only a few times. The V and J genes are TRBV5-4 and TRBJ1-1; D perhaps matches TRBD1 (5 bases). Per germline, CDR1 SGHNT and CDR2 YYREEE (reference sequence). The CDR3 extends over 11 amino acids. Trimming took 3 bases from V and 5 from J, leaving 5 bases between them. Here the CDR3 DNA reads TGTGCCAGCAGCTGGGGGACTGAAGCTTTCTTT. Its translation: CASSWGTEAFF.

The chain has TRBV11-2 and TRBJ1-1; no clear D. Trimming left V 1 base short and J 1 base short, with 10 bases between. This CDR3 comprises 15 residues. Germline-derived CDR1 and CDR2 are SGHAT and FQNNGV. CDR3 nucleotide sequence: TGTGCCAGCAGCTTAGTCGAGTGGGGGAACACTGAAGCTTTCTTT. Encoded protein: CASSLVEWGNTEAFF.

The chain combines TRBV9 with TRBJ2-3; 10 positions match TRBD1. After removal of 4 bases from V and 3 bases from J, the junction contained 5 bases not matched to a gene. This CDR3 comprises 15 residues. Germline CDR1 and CDR2: SGDLS and YYNGEE. The CDR3 spells CASSRRDRGTDTQYF. The CDR3 region has the DNA TGTGCCAGCAGCCGCCGGGACAGGGGTACAGATACGCAGTATTTT.

This clone was seen more than once but under ten times. DNA for the CDR3: TGTGCCAGCAGTTACGGGGGACTAGCGGGAAGCGGCGAGCAGTACTTC. Translation: CASSYGGLAGSGEQYF. The rearrangement uses TRBV6-5 and TRBJ2-7, with 13 nucleotides matching TRBD2. V lost 2 bases and J lost 6; bases outside the gene matches: 7. This CDR3 region has 16 residues. Per the germline V gene, CDR1 is MNHEY and CDR2 is SVGAGI.

V is TRBV9 and J is TRBJ1-2; D is undetermined. CDR3 size: 11 residues. V was pared by 4 bases and J by 5 bases, with 6 bases between. CDR1 SGDLS and CDR2 YYNGEE come from the germline V gene. CDR3 coding DNA: TGTGCCAGCAGCCGCGGGTATGGCTACACCTTC. It specifies CASSRGYGYTF.

This clone was counted a few times. The rearrangement links TRBV7-8 to TRBJ2-1, with D perhaps TRBD2 (6 bases). The V gene lost 1 base and the J gene lost 11 bases, with 21 bases spanning the gap. The CDR3 totals 16 residues. Germline CDR1 reads SGHVS; CDR2 reads FQNEAQ. CDR3: CASSLVWRGHTMKQFF. As DNA, the CDR3 is TGTGCCAGCAGCTTAGTCTGGCGGGGCCATACAATGAAGCAGTTCTTC.

This sequence joins TRBV25-1 and TRBJ2-3; D not certain. V lost 2 bases to trimming and J lost 3 bases, with 3 bases between them. CDR1 and CDR2 (germline): MGHDK, SYGVNS. There are 12 residues in the CDR3. CDR3 region: CASSEDTDTQYF. The CDR3 nucleotides are TGTGCCAGCAGTGAAGATACAGATACGCAGTATTTT.